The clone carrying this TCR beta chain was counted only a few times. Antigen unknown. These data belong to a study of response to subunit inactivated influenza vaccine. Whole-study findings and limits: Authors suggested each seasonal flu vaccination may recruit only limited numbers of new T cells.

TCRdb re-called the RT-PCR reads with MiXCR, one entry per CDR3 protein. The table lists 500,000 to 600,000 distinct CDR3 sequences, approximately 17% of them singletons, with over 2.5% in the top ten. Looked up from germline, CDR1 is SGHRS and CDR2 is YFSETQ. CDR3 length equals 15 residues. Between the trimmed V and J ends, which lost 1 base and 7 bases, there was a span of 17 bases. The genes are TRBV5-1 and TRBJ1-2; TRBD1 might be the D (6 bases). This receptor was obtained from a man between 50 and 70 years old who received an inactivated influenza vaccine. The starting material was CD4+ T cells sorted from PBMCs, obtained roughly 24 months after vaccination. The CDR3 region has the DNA TGCGCCAGCAGCTTGCATGCAGGGGTGGACGGTGGCTACACCTTC. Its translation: CASSLHAGVDGGYTF. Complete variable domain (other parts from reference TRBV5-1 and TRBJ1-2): KAGVTQTPRYLIKTRGQQVTLSCSPISGHRSVSWYQQTPGQGLQFLFEYFSETQRNKGNFPGRFSGRQFSNSRSEMNVSTLELGDSALYLCASSLHAGVDGGYTFGSGTRLTVV.